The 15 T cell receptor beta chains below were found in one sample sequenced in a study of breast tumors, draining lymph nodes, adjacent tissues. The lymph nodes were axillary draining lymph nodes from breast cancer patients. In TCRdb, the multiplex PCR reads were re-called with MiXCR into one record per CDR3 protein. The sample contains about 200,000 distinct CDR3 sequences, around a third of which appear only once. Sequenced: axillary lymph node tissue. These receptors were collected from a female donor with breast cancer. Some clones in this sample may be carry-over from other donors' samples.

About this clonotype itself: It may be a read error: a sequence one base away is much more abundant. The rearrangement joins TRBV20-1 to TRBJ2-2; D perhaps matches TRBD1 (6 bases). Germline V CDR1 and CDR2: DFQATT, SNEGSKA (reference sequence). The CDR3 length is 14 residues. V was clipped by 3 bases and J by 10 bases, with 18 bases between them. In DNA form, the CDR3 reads TGCAGTGCTAGTTCGTCAGGGGCGCACGCGGAGCTGTTTTTT. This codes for CSASSSGAHAELFF.

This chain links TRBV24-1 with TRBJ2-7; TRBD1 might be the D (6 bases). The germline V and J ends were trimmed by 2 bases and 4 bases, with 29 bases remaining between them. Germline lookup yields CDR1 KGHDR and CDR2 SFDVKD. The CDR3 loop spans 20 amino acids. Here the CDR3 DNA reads TGTGCCACCAGTGATTGGGTTAATGGTAATTCGGGGACACCGAATTACGAGCAGTACGTC. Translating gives CATSDWVNGNSGTPNYEQYV.

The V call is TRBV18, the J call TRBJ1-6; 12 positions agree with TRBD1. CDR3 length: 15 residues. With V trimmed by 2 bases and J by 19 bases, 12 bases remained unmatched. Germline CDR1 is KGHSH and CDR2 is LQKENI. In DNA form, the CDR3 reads TGTGCCAGCTCACCAGACGGGACAGGGGGCGGACTGGTTCACTTT. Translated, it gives CASSPDGTGGGLVHF.

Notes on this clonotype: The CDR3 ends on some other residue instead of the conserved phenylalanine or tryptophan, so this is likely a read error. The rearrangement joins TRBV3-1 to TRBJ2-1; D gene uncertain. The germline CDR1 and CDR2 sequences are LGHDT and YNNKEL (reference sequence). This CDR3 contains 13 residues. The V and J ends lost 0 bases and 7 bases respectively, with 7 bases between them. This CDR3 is CASSQERENEQFC. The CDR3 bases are TGTGCCAGCAGCCAAGAGCGTGAGAATGAGCAGTTCTGC.

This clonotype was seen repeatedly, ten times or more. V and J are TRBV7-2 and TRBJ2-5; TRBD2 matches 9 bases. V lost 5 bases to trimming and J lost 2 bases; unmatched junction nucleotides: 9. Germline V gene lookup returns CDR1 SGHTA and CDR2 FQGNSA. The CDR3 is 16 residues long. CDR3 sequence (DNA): TGTGCCAGCAGCCCGCGTACTAGCGGGTTTCAAGAGACCCAGTACTTC. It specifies CASSPRTSGFQETQYF.

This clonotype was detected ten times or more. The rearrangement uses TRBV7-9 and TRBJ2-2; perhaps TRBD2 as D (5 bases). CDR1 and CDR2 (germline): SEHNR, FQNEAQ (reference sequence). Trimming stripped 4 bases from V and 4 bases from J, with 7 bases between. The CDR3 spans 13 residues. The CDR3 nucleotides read TGTGCCAGCAGCTGGGAGAGCACCGGGGAGCTGTTTTTT. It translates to CASSWESTGELFF.

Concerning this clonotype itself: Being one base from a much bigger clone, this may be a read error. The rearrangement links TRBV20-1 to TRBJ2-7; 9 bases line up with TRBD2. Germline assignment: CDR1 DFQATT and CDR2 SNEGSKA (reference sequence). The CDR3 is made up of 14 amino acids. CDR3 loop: CSAREGTSSSEQYF. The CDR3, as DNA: TGCAGTGCTAGAGAGGGGACTAGCTCCTCCGAGCAGTACTTC.

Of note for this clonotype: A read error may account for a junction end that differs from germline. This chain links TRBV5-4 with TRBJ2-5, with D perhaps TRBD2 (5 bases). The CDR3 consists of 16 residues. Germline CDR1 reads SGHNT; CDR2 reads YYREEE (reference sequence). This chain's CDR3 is CTSSLGRTRARETQYF. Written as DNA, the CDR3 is TGTACCAGCAGCTTGGGTCGGACGAGGGCGCGCGAGACCCAGTACTTC.

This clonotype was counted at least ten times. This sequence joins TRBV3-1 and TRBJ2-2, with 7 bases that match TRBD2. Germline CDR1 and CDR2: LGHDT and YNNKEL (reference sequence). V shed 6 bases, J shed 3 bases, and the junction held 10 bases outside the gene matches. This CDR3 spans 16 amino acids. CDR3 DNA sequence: TGTGCCAGCAGGAGGGCGGGAGTGGGCGACACCGGGGAGCTGTTTTTT. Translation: CASRRAGVGDTGELFF.

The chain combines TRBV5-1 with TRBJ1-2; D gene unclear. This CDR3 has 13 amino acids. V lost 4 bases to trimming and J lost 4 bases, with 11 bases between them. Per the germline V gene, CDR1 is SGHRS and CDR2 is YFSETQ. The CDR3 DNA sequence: TGCGCCAGCAGCGTTACAGACGGCTATGGCTACACCTTC. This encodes CASSVTDGYGYTF.

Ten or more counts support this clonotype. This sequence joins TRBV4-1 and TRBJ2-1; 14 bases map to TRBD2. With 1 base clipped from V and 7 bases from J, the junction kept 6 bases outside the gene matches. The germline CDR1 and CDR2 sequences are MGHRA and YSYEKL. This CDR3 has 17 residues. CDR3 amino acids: CASSQVGTSGSANEQFF. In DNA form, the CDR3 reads TGCGCCAGCAGCCAAGTAGGGACTAGCGGGAGCGCTAATGAGCAGTTCTTC.

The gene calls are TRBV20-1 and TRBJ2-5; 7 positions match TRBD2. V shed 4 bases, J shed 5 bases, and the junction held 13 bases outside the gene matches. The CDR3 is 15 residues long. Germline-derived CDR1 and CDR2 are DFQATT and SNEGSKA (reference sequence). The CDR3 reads CSATPGAGASETQYF. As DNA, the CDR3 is TGCAGTGCTACCCCCGGGGCGGGAGCATCCGAGACCCAGTACTTC.

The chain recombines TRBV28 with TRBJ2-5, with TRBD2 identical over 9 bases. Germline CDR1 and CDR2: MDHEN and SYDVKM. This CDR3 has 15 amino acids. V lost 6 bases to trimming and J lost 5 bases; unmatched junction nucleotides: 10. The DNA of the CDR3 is TGTGCCAGCAGAATAGGCGGGAGGGCCACGGAGACCCAGTACTTC. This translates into CASRIGGRATETQYF.

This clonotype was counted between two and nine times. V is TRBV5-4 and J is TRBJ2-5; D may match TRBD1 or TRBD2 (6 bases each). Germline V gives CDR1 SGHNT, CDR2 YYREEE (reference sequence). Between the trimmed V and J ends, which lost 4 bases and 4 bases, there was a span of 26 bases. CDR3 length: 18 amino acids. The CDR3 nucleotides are TGTGCCAGCAGCCTACCGAGGGACTCCGTAGGGGGGTCAGAGACCCAGTACTTC. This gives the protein CASSLPRDSVGGSETQYF.

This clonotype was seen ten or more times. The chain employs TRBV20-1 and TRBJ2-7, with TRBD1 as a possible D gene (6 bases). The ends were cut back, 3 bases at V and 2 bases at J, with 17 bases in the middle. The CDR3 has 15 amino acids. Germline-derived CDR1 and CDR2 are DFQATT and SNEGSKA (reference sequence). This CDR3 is CSASEGGQKAYEQYF. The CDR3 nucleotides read TGCAGTGCTAGTGAGGGCGGACAGAAAGCCTACGAGCAGTACTTC.